These 15 T cell receptor beta chains were all obtained from the same sample, sequenced in a study of Ad26.COV2.S vaccination and SARS-CoV-2 variants. Clones were sequenced by immunoSEQ multiplex PCR, and TCRdb holds only the in-frame ones, with some missing. The repertoire holds about 350,000 clones, roughly 81% seen once, with about 3.5% in the top ten. Described treatment: 15 to 20 received Ad26.COV2.S at low or high dose, single or two shots; roughly five received placebo; per-sample allocation not given. Collection of samples fell on day 63 after the first vaccine or placebo injection. The sequencing here drew on peripheral blood, taken in a trial of Ad26.COV2.S vaccine versus placebo. These receptor sequences come from a person between 18 and 65 years old who received the Ad26.COV2.S COVID-19 vaccine or a placebo.

The chain has TRBV18 and TRBJ1-1, with D maybe TRBD1 (5 bases). The CDR3 is made up of 16 amino acids. Trimming removed 3 bases from V and 5 bases from J, with 19 bases in between. Germline values: CDR1 KGHSH, CDR2 LQKENI. The chain's CDR3 is CASSPSFQAGGTEAFF. The CDR3 region has the DNA TGTGCCAGCTCACCCTCCTTCCAGGCTGGGGGAACTGAAGCTTTCTTT.

The CDR3 loop reads CASSYVGIYGYTF. The DNA of the CDR3 is TGTGCCAGCAGTTACGTCGGGATCTATGGCTACACCTTC. The V gene is TRBV6-2 or TRBV6-3, the J gene TRBJ1-2; unclear D gene. V gave up 2 bases and J gave up 4 bases, with 8 bases separating them. The CDR3 loop spans 13 amino acids. The germline CDR1 and CDR2 sequences are MNHEY and SVGEGT.

This chain joins TRBV9 and TRBJ2-2; a possible D gene is TRBD1 (5 bases). The CDR3 consists of 16 residues. The V end lost 0 bases, the J end lost 3 bases, and 12 bases lay between the germline ends. Germline assignment: CDR1 SGDLS and CDR2 YYNGEE. The CDR3 sequence is CASSVEVGPYTGELFF. CDR3 bases: TGTGCCAGCAGCGTAGAAGTGGGGCCTTACACCGGGGAGCTGTTTTTT.

The chain joins TRBV7-2 to TRBJ2-3; a weak D match, TRBD2 (5 bases). V lost 5 bases and J 1 base, leaving 16 bases between the germline ends. Germline lookup yields CDR1 SGHTA and CDR2 FQGNSA. This CDR3 is built from 16 residues. CDR3 nucleotide sequence: TGTGCCAGCAGCCAAATTGTCGGAGGACGCACAGATACGCAGTATTTT. This encodes CASSQIVGGRTDTQYF.

This clone was detected a few times. The rearrangement uses TRBV7-6 and TRBJ1-1; tentatively, D is TRBD1 (6 bases). Trimming left V 5 bases short and J 1 base short, with 23 bases between. The CDR3 runs 18 residues. CDR1 is SGHVS and CDR2 is FNYEAQ in the germline V gene. CDR3 protein: CASSPAERGGAGNTEAFF. CDR3 nucleotide sequence: TGTGCCAGCAGCCCCGCCGAGAGAGGGGGGGCAGGGAACACTGAAGCTTTCTTT. The full variable domain, in which reference TRBV7-6 and TRBJ1-1 provide the parts outside the CDR3, is GAGVSQSPRYKVTKRGQDVALRCDPISGHVSLYWYRQALGQGPEFLTYFNYEAQQDKSGLPNDRFSAERPEGSISTLTIQRTEQRDSAMYRCASSPAERGGAGNTEAFFGQGTRLTVV.

The chain couples TRBV19 to TRBJ2-3; D unresolved. Germline V gene lookup returns CDR1 LNHDA and CDR2 SQIVND (reference sequence). CDR3 length: 14 amino acids. V shed 5 bases and J shed 6 bases, with 15 bases lying between them. The CDR3 loop is CASSYNRVGDTQYF. The CDR3 nucleotides are TGTGCCAGTAGTTATAACCGGGTTGGGGATACGCAGTATTTT.

V is TRBV28 and J is TRBJ1-2; no firm D call. Germline CDR1 is MDHEN and CDR2 is SYDVKM. This CDR3 has 13 residues. V lost 3 bases to trimming and J lost 6 bases, with 11 bases between them. This chain's CDR3 is CASSFRGTDGYTF. The CDR3 DNA sequence: TGTGCCAGCAGTTTCCGTGGCACTGATGGCTACACCTTC.

The V gene is TRBV9, the J gene TRBJ2-7; 9 bases map to TRBD1. V shed 4 bases, J shed 2 bases, and the junction held 1 base outside the gene matches. The CDR3 contains 13 residues. The V gene's germline CDR1 is SGDLS and CDR2 YYNGEE. CDR3 nucleotide sequence: TGTGCCAGCAGCCGGACAGGGGCCTACGAGCAGTACTTC. The encoded protein is CASSRTGAYEQYF.

The genes are TRBV10-3 and TRBJ2-7; no clear D gene. CDR3 length: 13 amino acids. Germline V gene sequence: CDR1 ENHRY, CDR2 SYGVKD. V lost 3 bases and J lost 5, with 11 bases in between. CDR3 region: CAISEEVRDEQYF. CDR3 nucleotide sequence: TGTGCCATCAGTGAAGAGGTCCGGGACGAGCAGTACTTC.

The table lists this clone with a count of one. Other DNA sequences of this sample code for an identical CDR3. The CDR3 is CASSLPGSSYNEQFF. CDR3 bases: TGTGCCAGTAGTCTCCCGGGGAGCTCCTACAATGAGCAGTTCTTC. The J gene is TRBJ2-1, the V gene TRBV19; tentatively, D is TRBD2 (5 bases). Between the trimmed V and J ends, which lost 5 bases and 0 bases, there was a span of 11 bases. CDR3 length: 15 residues. Per the germline V gene, CDR1 is LNHDA and CDR2 is SQIVND (reference sequence). The full variable domain, in which reference TRBV19 and TRBJ2-1 provide the parts outside the CDR3, is DGGITQSPKYLFRKEGQNVTLSCEQNLNHDAMYWYRQDPGQGLRLIYYSQIVNDFQKGDIAEGYSVSREKKESFPLTVTSAQKNPTAFYLCASSLPGSSYNEQFFGPGTRLTVL.

This clone was found once. J is TRBJ2-2 and V is TRBV27; the D is unclear. Germline V gives CDR1 MNHEY, CDR2 SMNVEV (reference sequence). The CDR3 loop spans 14 amino acids. The V gene lost 7 bases and the J gene lost 7 bases, with 16 bases spanning the gap. CDR3 loop: CASKTMGLYGELFF. The CDR3 DNA reads as TGTGCCAGCAAGACCATGGGCCTATACGGGGAGCTGTTTTTT.

This chain uses TRBV7-2 with TRBJ2-7; possible D gene TRBD2, 6 bases. The ends were cut back, 7 bases at V and 9 bases at J, with 25 bases in the middle. There are 15 residues in the CDR3. Germline V gene lookup returns CDR1 SGHTA and CDR2 FQGNSA. The CDR3 DNA sequence: TGTGCCAGCACCCCGGCCGGGGACTTCGTAACTGGGCAGTACTTC. It is translated as CASTPAGDFVTGQYF.

This chain connects TRBV10-2 to TRBJ2-2; unclear D gene. The germline V gene encodes CDR1 WSHSY and CDR2 SAAADI. V lost 5 bases, J lost 1 base, and 5 bases lay in between. The CDR3 has 13 residues. CDR3 loop: CASSPQNTGELFF. Written as DNA, the CDR3 is TGCGCCAGCAGTCCTCAGAACACCGGGGAGCTGTTTTTT.

This rearrangement joins TRBV2 to TRBJ1-6, with D maybe TRBD1 (5 bases). CDR3 size: 15 residues. Germline CDR1 reads SNHLY; CDR2 reads FYNNEI. Trimming took off 6 bases at V and 7 bases at J, with 16 bases between the two ends. The CDR3 here is CASRGTLMRNSPLHF. As DNA, the CDR3 is TGTGCCAGCAGAGGGACTCTTATGAGAAATTCACCCCTCCACTTT.

This clone was seen just once. The rearrangement uses TRBV6-2 or TRBV6-3 and TRBJ2-1, with 9 bases aligning to TRBD1. The CDR3 loop spans 16 amino acids. Germline V gene sequence: CDR1 MNHEY, CDR2 SVGEGT. V lost 4 bases and J lost 4; bases outside the gene matches: 8. CDR3 nucleotides: TGTGCCAGCAGTTCCCGCGGGACAGGGATGTACAATGAGCAGTTCTTC. Translating gives CASSSRGTGMYNEQFF.